A selection of T cell receptor beta chains follows, all from one sample in a study of OX40 agonist ivuxolimab in advanced cancers. Measured with immunoSEQ multiplex PCR; TCRdb has only the in-frame clones, and not every one. The table has approximately 91,000 clones, roughly 86% seen once. This specimen consisted of CD4+ or CD8+ T cells sorted from blood, obtained in a trial of the OX40 agonist ivuxolimab. The receptors stem from an adult with an advanced solid tumor such as melanoma, head and neck, liver or kidney cancer. Both conserved end residues are part of each CDR3. D genes are given only for firm matches. Clone size is shown for a subset of rows, as once, few, many or a class of expanded clone.

abundance,v_gene,d_gene,j_gene,CDR3nt,CDR3aa
NA,TRBV5-4,NA,TRBJ2-5,TGTGCCAGCAGCCCCGGCGGGGTAAAAGAGACCCAGTACTTC,CASSPGGVKETQYF
NA,TRBV12-5,TRBD2,TRBJ2-1,TGTGCTAGTGGTTCCCCCGCGGGAGGCTCCTACAATGAGCAGTTCTTC,CASGSPAGGSYNEQFF
NA,TRBV6-5,NA,TRBJ2-1,TGTGCCAGCAGTTCAGGTCGCTCCTGGGGGCAGTTCTTC,CASSSGRSWGQFF
NA,TRBV6-8,TRBD2,TRBJ2-7,TGTGCCAGCGCGAGGCACACCACAGCGGGAGGATCCTACGAGCAGTACTTC,CASARHTTAGGSYEQYF
NA,TRBV5-1,NA,TRBJ1-5,TGCGCCAGCAGCTTGGGACCAGGCGCTTTTAGCAATCAGCCCCAGCATTTT,CASSLGPGAFSNQPQHF
NA,TRBV19,NA,TRBJ1-5,TGTGCCAGTAGTATTTCTCAAAGCAATCAGCCCCAGCATTTT,CASSISQSNQPQHF
NA,TRBV5-3,NA,TRBJ2-3,TGTGCCAGAAGCTTGATTAAATCTTTGCGGACGGGCACAGATACGCAGTATTTT,CARSLIKSLRTGTDTQYF
NA,TRBV6-1,NA,TRBJ1-3,TGTGCCAGCAGCCCCACTGCCGTCTCTGGAAACACCATATATTTT,CASSPTAVSGNTIYF
NA,TRBV5-4,NA,TRBJ2-3,TGTGCCAGCAGCTTGGTCAGTACAGATACGCAGTATTTT,CASSLVSTDTQYF
NA,TRBV23-1,NA,TRBJ1-5,TGCGCCAGCAGTCAAGGATTGAATCAGCCCCAGCATTTT,CASSQGLNQPQHF
NA,TRBV11-2,NA,TRBJ2-7,TGCGCCAGCAGCCCCAAAATAGAACAGGGAGGGGAGCAGTACTTC,CASSPKIEQGGEQYF
NA,TRBV4-1,NA,TRBJ1-4,TGCGCCAGCAGCCACGGTTTTGGGGAAACTGAAAAACTGTTTTTT,CASSHGFGETEKLFF
NA,TRBV9,NA,TRBJ1-2,TGTGCCAGCAGCGTAGGGGACATCCTGAGCTATGGCTACACCTTC,CASSVGDILSYGYTF
NA,TRBV25-1,TRBD2,TRBJ2-1,TGTGCCAGCAGTAAATCGGCTAGCGGGCAAAGAAATGAGCAGTTCTTC,CASSKSASGQRNEQFF
once,TRBV6-4,NA,TRBJ2-3,TGTGCCAGCAGTGACAACGTGGGGATGTTTGGTACGCAGTATTTT,CASSDNVGMFGTQYF
NA,TRBV5-1,NA,TRBJ1-5,TGCGCCAGCAGCTTGGTGGGGGGGCAAAATCAGCCCCAGCATTTT,CASSLVGGQNQPQHF
NA,TRBV7-9,NA,TRBJ1-5,TGTGCCAGCAGCTTGAACTACAATCAGCCCCAGCATTTT,CASSLNYNQPQHF
NA,TRBV21-1,NA,TRBJ1-3,TGTGCCAGCAGCAAAAAGGACAGGGGGGGTAACACCATATATTTT,CASSKKDRGGNTIYF
NA,TRBV2,TRBD1,TRBJ2-5,TGTGCCAGCAGAGGACAGGGACGAGAGACCCAGTACTTC,CASRGQGRETQYF
NA,TRBV9,TRBD2,TRBJ2-1,TGTGCCAGCAGCGTGCTAGCGGGTATCTACAATGAGCAGTTCTTC,CASSVLAGIYNEQFF
NA,TRBV28,NA,TRBJ1-2,TGTGCCAGCAGCACTTCAGGAGGGTCAAATGGCTACACCTTC,CASSTSGGSNGYTF
NA,TRBV5-1,TRBD1,TRBJ1-1,TGCGCCAGCAGCATCGACAGGGGAATAACTGAAGCTTTCTTT,CASSIDRGITEAFF
NA,TRBV6-5,NA,TRBJ1-1,TGTGCCAGCAGCCGGGACGTAAACACTGAAGCTTTCTTT,CASSRDVNTEAFF
NA,TRBV7-3,NA,TRBJ2-3,TGTGCCAGCAGCACCCAGGGACATATCTCAGATACGCAGTATTTT,CASSTQGHISDTQYF
NA,TRBV10-3,NA,TRBJ1-2,TGTGCCTCCCTACAGGGTCTTGGGTTTTATGGCTACACCTTC,CASLQGLGFYGYTF
NA,TRBV11-2,TRBD2,TRBJ2-1,TGTGCCAGCAGCTCCCAGGGCGGGAGTTCTGGGAATGAGCAGTTCTTC,CASSSQGGSSGNEQFF
once,TRBV10-3,TRBD1,TRBJ2-2,TGTGCCATCAGGAAGGACAGGGTAGGCGGGGAGCTGTTTTTT,CAIRKDRVGGELFF
NA,TRBV4-3,TRBD1,TRBJ1-2,TGCGCCAGCAGCCCCGGGAGTGGTACAGGGGAATACTATGGCTACACCTTC,CASSPGSGTGEYYGYTF
NA,TRBV10-1,NA,TRBJ2-2,TGCGCCAGCAGTGGACAGGTCGCGAACACCGGGGAGCTGTTTTTT,CASSGQVANTGELFF
once,TRBV7-2,NA,TRBJ2-1,TGTGCCAGCAGCTTATTTAGGTCCTACAATGAGCAGTTCTTC,CASSLFRSYNEQFF
NA,TRBV27,NA,TRBJ2-1,TGTGCCAGCAGTTTAACCGCCCCGAGGCAGGGTTATTCCTACAATGAGCAGTTCTTC,CASSLTAPRQGYSYNEQFF